This is a list of T cell receptor beta chains from one sample in a study of blood T cell repertoires in COVID-19. The protocol was immunoSEQ multiplex PCR, while the TCRdb copy is restricted to in-frame clones and leaves out a portion. The sample carries 150,000 to 200,000 clones, about three quarters recorded once. The material sequenced was peripheral blood. The source is a woman at least 80 years old with COVID-19, enrolled during active disease. Both conserved end residues are part of each CDR3. Fields, in order: V gene, CDR3 length, J gene, clone size, D gene, CDR3 protein, CDR3 DNA. A D gene is named only where the DNA matches it firmly. Not every row has a clone size; where given, it reads once, few, many or a size class.

v_gene: TRBV28; len: 15; j_gene: TRBJ1-2; abundance: -; d_gene: -; CDR3aa: CASSLFSVPNYGYTF; CDR3nt: TGTGCCAGCAGTTTATTCAGTGTTCCTAACTATGGCTACACCTTC
v_gene: TRBV19; len: 14; j_gene: TRBJ2-7; abundance: -; d_gene: TRBD1; CDR3aa: CASSRDRESGEQYF; CDR3nt: TGTGCCAGTAGCCGAGACAGGGAGAGTGGCGAGCAGTACTTC
v_gene: TRBV6-2/TRBV6-3; len: 14; j_gene: TRBJ1-2; abundance: -; d_gene: -; CDR3aa: CASSSGTALYGYTF; CDR3nt: TGTGCCAGCAGTTCCGGGACTGCCCTCTATGGCTACACCTTC
v_gene: TRBV29-1; len: 14; j_gene: TRBJ2-1; abundance: -; d_gene: -; CDR3aa: CSVGSPGSNNEQFF; CDR3nt: TGCAGCGTTGGGTCTCCAGGGTCAAACAATGAGCAGTTCTTC
v_gene: TRBV7-9; len: 15; j_gene: TRBJ2-3; abundance: -; d_gene: -; CDR3aa: CASSPPGAGTDTQYF; CDR3nt: TGTGCCAGCAGCCCCCCAGGGGCAGGAACAGATACGCAGTATTTT
v_gene: TRBV12-5; len: 17; j_gene: TRBJ2-2; abundance: -; d_gene: TRBD2; CDR3aa: CASGLDPGGGAPGELFF; CDR3nt: TGTGCTAGTGGTTTGGACCCGGGCGGGGGGGCACCCGGGGAGCTGTTTTTT
v_gene: TRBV2; len: 15; j_gene: TRBJ2-1; abundance: -; d_gene: -; CDR3aa: CASSEQPGSYNEQFF; CDR3nt: TGTGCCAGCAGTGAACAACCGGGATCCTACAATGAGCAGTTCTTC
v_gene: TRBV24-1; len: 14; j_gene: TRBJ2-7; abundance: -; d_gene: -; CDR3aa: CATSDPDGTYEQYF; CDR3nt: TGTGCCACCAGTGACCCAGACGGGACCTACGAGCAGTACTTC
v_gene: TRBV3-1/TRBV3-2; len: 14; j_gene: TRBJ1-6; abundance: -; d_gene: -; CDR3aa: CASSQIWRDSPLHF; CDR3nt: TGTGCCAGCAGCCAAATCTGGCGGGATTCACCCCTCCACTTT
v_gene: TRBV12-3/TRBV12-4; len: 13; j_gene: TRBJ1-2; abundance: -; d_gene: -; CDR3aa: CASTVDGIYGYTF; CDR3nt: TGTGCCAGCACCGTGGACGGGATCTATGGCTACACCTTC
v_gene: TRBV7-9; len: 15; j_gene: TRBJ2-5; abundance: once; d_gene: TRBD2; CDR3aa: CASSAPSGAQETQYF; CDR3nt: TGTGCCAGCAGCGCCCCTAGCGGGGCTCAAGAGACCCAGTACTTC
v_gene: TRBV19; len: 14; j_gene: TRBJ1-6; abundance: -; d_gene: TRBD1; CDR3aa: CASNRQGDNSPLHF; CDR3nt: TGTGCCAGCAACAGACAGGGCGATAATTCACCCCTCCACTTT
v_gene: TRBV19; len: 14; j_gene: TRBJ2-1; abundance: -; d_gene: -; CDR3aa: CASSETGTDNEQFF; CDR3nt: TGTGCCAGTAGTGAGACAGGGACTGACAATGAGCAGTTCTTC
v_gene: TRBV28; len: 11; j_gene: TRBJ1-1; abundance: -; d_gene: TRBD1; CDR3aa: CASSFRQGAFF; CDR3nt: TGTGCCAGCAGTTTCCGACAGGGAGCTTTCTTT
v_gene: TRBV7-2; len: 14; j_gene: TRBJ2-7; abundance: -; d_gene: TRBD2; CDR3aa: CASSLLAGGPEQYF; CDR3nt: TGTGCCAGCAGCCTACTAGCGGGAGGCCCTGAGCAGTACTTC
v_gene: TRBV6-5; len: 14; j_gene: TRBJ2-2; abundance: -; d_gene: -; CDR3aa: CASCGQPNTGELFF; CDR3nt: TGTGCCAGCTGCGGACAGCCGAACACCGGGGAGCTGTTTTTT
v_gene: TRBV5-1; len: 15; j_gene: TRBJ2-5; abundance: -; d_gene: TRBD2; CDR3aa: CASSSLAGPGGTQYF; CDR3nt: TGCGCCAGCAGCTCGTTAGCGGGACCAGGTGGGACCCAGTACTTC
v_gene: TRBV3-1/TRBV3-2; len: 14; j_gene: TRBJ1-2; abundance: once; d_gene: -; CDR3aa: CASSQGTDLYGYTF; CDR3nt: TGTGCCAGCAGCCAAGGGACAGACCTCTATGGCTACACCTTC
v_gene: TRBV13; len: 17; j_gene: TRBJ2-5; abundance: -; d_gene: TRBD2; CDR3aa: CASSLGYAGGPSETQYF; CDR3nt: TGTGCCAGCAGCCTAGGCTACGCGGGGGGGCCGTCAGAGACCCAGTACTTC
v_gene: TRBV5-1; len: 13; j_gene: TRBJ1-1; abundance: many; d_gene: -; CDR3aa: CASSLDMNTEAFF; CDR3nt: TGCGCCAGCAGCTTGGACATGAACACTGAAGCTTTCTTT